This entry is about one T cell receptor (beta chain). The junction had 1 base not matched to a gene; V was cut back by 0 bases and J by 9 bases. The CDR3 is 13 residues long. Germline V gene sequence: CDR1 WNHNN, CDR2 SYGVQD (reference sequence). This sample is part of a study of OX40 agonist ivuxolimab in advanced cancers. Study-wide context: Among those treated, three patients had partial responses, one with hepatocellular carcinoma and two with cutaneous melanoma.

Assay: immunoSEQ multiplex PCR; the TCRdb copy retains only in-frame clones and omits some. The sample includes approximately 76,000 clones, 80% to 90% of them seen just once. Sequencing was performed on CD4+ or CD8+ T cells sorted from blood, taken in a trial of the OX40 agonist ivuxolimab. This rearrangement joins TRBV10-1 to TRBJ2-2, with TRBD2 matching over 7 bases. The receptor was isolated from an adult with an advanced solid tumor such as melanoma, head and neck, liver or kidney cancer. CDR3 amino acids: CASSESGGRELFF. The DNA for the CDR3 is TGCGCCAGCAGTGAGTCGGGAGGGAGGGAGCTGTTTTTT.